This note documents a single T cell receptor beta chain sequence. The antigen is unknown. Per the germline V gene, CDR1 is SQVTM and CDR2 is ANQGSEA. Deletions cut 4 bases from V and 2 bases from J, with 6 bases between. The CDR3 is 12 amino acids. TCRdb's copy holds only in-frame clones and misses some; the assay was immunoSEQ multiplex PCR. The sample contains about 27,000 clones, roughly 74% of which appear only once. This specimen comes from a study of immune evolution from preneoplasia to lung adenocarcinoma. Turning to the study itself: HLA loss of heterozygosity: approximately 7.5% AIS, over 12% MIA, around 33% ADC, none AAH.

Findings and limits, study-wide: Top clone frequencies peaked in normal lung, apparently declining through invasive adenocarcinoma. Clonality was highest in normal lung, lower in later-stage lesions apparently.

The TCR comes from a person aged 55-75 years with invasive lung adenocarcinoma. Some clones in this sample may be carry-over from other donors' samples. V gene TRBV29-1 combines with J gene TRBJ1-5; D ambiguous. The specimen was FFPE invasive lung adenocarcinoma tissue. The CDR3 nucleotides read TGCAGCGTTGGGGGTCGCAATCAGCCCCAGCATTTT. Its protein is CSVGGRNQPQHF.